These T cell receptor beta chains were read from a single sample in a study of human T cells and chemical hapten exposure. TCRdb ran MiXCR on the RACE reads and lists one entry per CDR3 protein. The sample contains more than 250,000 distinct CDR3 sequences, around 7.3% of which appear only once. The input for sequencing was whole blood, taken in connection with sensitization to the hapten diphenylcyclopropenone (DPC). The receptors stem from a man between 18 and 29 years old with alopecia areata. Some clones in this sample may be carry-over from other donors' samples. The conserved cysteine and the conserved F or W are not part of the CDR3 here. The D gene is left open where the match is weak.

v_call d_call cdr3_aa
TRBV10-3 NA AISELRGTSYSGANVLT
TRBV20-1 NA SASPPDNYGYT
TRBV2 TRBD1 ASSEEVGQGDGYT
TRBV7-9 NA ASSSNTGRDTQY
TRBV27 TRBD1 ASSLARGGDQPQH
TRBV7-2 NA ASSLDWAPYSNQPQH
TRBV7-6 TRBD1 ASSLDRGGEKLF
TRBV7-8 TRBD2 ASSVPRLAGHQDTQY
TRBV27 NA ASSFSGRGRTDTQY
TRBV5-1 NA ASSSGLKGDTQY
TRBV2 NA ASRGGGAYQPQH
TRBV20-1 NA SALEGGLGTQY
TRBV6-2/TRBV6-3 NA ASSPVGGNSNQPQH
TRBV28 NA ASSLEGGTGETQY
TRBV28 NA ASYRVGNTGELF
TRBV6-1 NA ASSEVGTAEAF
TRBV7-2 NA ASSLIANEKLF
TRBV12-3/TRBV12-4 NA ASSFGGASNQPQH
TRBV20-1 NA SARSTGYT